A single sample is the source of the 2 T cell receptor beta chains below, sequenced in a study of OX40 agonist ivuxolimab in advanced cancers. Sequenced by immunoSEQ multiplex PCR; TCRdb stores in-frame clones only, minus some. The sample lists 95,000 to 150,000 clones, about 90% occurring once. This specimen was CD4+ or CD8+ T cells sorted from blood, taken in a trial of the OX40 agonist ivuxolimab. These receptor sequences come from an adult with an advanced solid tumor such as melanoma, head and neck, liver or kidney cancer.

J is TRBJ2-2 and V is TRBV18; no reliable D call. The germline gives CDR1 KGHSH, CDR2 LQKENI. Trimming pared 3 bases from V and 7 bases from J, leaving 12 bases between. The CDR3 is 14 amino acids. The chain's CDR3 is CASSPLRLGGELFF. DNA of the CDR3: TGTGCCAGCTCACCTCTCAGGCTGGGCGGGGAGCTGTTTTTT.

V usage is TRBV25-1 and J usage is TRBJ2-1, with D uncertain. Germline values: CDR1 MGHDK, CDR2 SYGVNS. The ends were cut back, 5 bases at V and 9 bases at J, with 17 bases in the middle. The CDR3 is 14 residues long. This CDR3 reads CASSLTGSPAEQFF. As DNA, the CDR3 is TGTGCCAGCAGTTTAACCGGGTCGCCAGCTGAGCAGTTCTTC.